Listed below are T cell receptor beta chains from one sample, sequenced in a study of T cells in Graves' hyperthyroidism and ophthalmopathy. MiXCR, applied by TCRdb to the multiplex PCR reads, yields one record per CDR3 protein. Among around 540,000 distinct CDR3 sequences listed, 46% were seen once. Material for sequencing was peripheral blood or thyroid tissue (not recorded which). The receptors were gathered from a woman under 30 with Graves' hyperthyroidism. CDR3s include the opening cysteine and the closing phenylalanine or tryptophan.

TRBJ2-5,TRBV7-3,14,CASSLEWIPGTQYF
TRBJ1-6,TRBV25-1,16,CASSLYGTGGNSPLHF
TRBJ1-2,TRBV2,16,CASVDRGDTYPYGYTF
TRBJ2-5,TRBV19,13,CASGTGDQETQYF
TRBJ1-2,TRBV7-2,15,CASSLISGTAYGYTF
TRBJ1-5,TRBV7-2,13,CASSQRENQPQHF
TRBJ1-4,TRBV20-1,14,CSAKGPVGGEKLFF
TRBJ2-2,TRBV29-1,11,CSVFPGGELFF
TRBJ1-4,TRBV7-2,15,CASSLEGTGVEKLFF
TRBJ2-7,TRBV11-1,16,CASRRLAGGGIYEQYF
TRBJ1-6,TRBV29-1,12,CSVSDRGSPLHF
TRBJ1-1,TRBV24-1,15,CATSVEAGGNTEAFF
TRBJ1-1,TRBV7-9,15,CASSLVAGMNTEAFF
TRBJ2-2,TRBV2,15,CASRRLAGRAGELFF
TRBJ1-6,TRBV7-6,14,CASSHSGGNSPLHF
TRBJ2-7,TRBV29-1,13,CSTASGRDYEQYF
TRBJ1-6,TRBV9,14,CASSAGQGLSPLHF
TRBJ1-2,TRBV20-1,12,CSAARGTEGYTF
TRBJ2-5,TRBV19,14,CASSIVGTQGTQYF
TRBJ1-3,TRBV6-1,14,CASSYKLSGNTIYF
TRBJ1-1,TRBV5-1,16,CASSLSSGQGATEAFF
TRBJ1-2,TRBV7-9,13,CASSLQTDYGYTF
TRBJ1-1,TRBV10-3,11,CAIRLNTEAFF
TRBJ2-2,TRBV7-6,17,CASSVGTSGTNTGELFF
TRBJ1-2,TRBV25-1,12,CASSVERYGYTF
TRBJ2-7,TRBV20-1,16,CSAPPAGGDPAYEQYF
TRBJ1-3,TRBV7-2,14,CASSLGVLGNTIYF
TRBJ1-4,TRBV27,13,CASSLPGDRMLFF
TRBJ2-7,TRBV24-1,16,CATSDPSGTSIDEQYF
TRBJ1-5,TRBV9,16,CASSFREGNSNQPQHF
TRBJ1-5,TRBV2,14,CASRHGVGRQPQHF
TRBJ2-2,TRBV7-8,14,CASSLVGSAGELFF
TRBJ1-1,TRBV20-1,13,CSATALWNTEAFF
TRBJ2-7,TRBV14,14,CASSPAGLAYEQYF
TRBJ2-1,TRBV2,14,CASNGLVSYNEQFF
TRBJ1-5,TRBV2,14,CASSDYPGDQPQHF
TRBJ1-1,TRBV2,12,CASSSAGAEAFF
TRBJ2-7,TRBV20-1,13,CSGLRGRSYEQYF
TRBJ1-4,TRBV15,17,CATSRDRLDGRNEKLFF
TRBJ1-5,TRBV10-3,18,CASIGPYAGPIANQPQHF
TRBJ2-7,TRBV24-1,13,CATSDPTTLEQYF
TRBJ1-1,TRBV20-1,14,CSARIGTANTEAFF
TRBJ2-5,TRBV7-2,15,CASSLEIRTQETQYF
TRBJ1-1,TRBV19,16,CASSKEGRWVNTEAFF
TRBJ1-2,TRBV10-3,11,CASRTSYGYTF
TRBJ2-2,TRBV2,15,CASVELPWSAGELFF
TRBJ2-6,TRBV7-2,15,CASSRAGAGANVLTF
TRBJ2-5,TRBV10-3,13,CASSPVTGETQYF
TRBJ1-4,TRBV14,14,CASSHGWGGAELFF